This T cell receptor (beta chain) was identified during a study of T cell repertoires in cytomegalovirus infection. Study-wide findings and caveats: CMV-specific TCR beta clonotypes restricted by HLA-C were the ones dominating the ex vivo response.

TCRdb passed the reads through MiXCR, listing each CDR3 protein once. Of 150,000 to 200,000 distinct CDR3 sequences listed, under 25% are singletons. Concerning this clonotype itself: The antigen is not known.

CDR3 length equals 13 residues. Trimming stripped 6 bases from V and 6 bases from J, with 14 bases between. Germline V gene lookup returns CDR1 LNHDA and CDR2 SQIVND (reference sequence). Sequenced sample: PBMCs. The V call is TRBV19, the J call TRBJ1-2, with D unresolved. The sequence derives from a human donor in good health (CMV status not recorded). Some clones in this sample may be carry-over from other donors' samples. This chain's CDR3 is CASSGPMINGYTF. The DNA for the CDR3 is TGTGCCAGTAGCGGGCCTATGATAAATGGCTACACCTTC.